The entry below gives a single T cell receptor beta chain sequence along with its context. Antigen: not known. This entry is derived from a study of human T cells and chemical hapten exposure. Across the whole study: Across its roughly 22 weeks, the study gave patients weekly diphenylcyclopropenone doses to the scalp. Regarding the study as a whole: Alopecia was present in the donors, so their immune response may differ from healthy people's.

Original processing methods: A per-sample median of around 88,000 TCRs was observed, with counts ranging from about 23,224 to 690,600. TCRdb fed the RACE reads into MiXCR, producing one record per CDR3 protein. TCRdb, rather than the study authors, made the V and J calls. The sample lists tens of thousands of distinct CDR3 sequences, approximately 29% occurring once. Noted time point: patch test 1, 2 weeks after DPC sensitization. Treatment noted: therapeutic diphenylcyclopropenone sensitization with weekly scalp DPC. Every patch test was put on after a blood sample was taken. Per the germline V gene, CDR1 is MNHEY and CDR2 is SMNVEV (reference sequence). The CDR3 is 14 amino acids. The V end was cut by 3 bases, the J end by 3 bases, with 12 bases between.

Sample: whole blood, taken in connection with sensitization to the hapten diphenylcyclopropenone (DPC). The source is a man aged 40-50 years with alopecia areata. Some clones in this sample may be carry-over from other donors' samples. J is TRBJ2-7 and V is TRBV27; no definite D call. CDR3 in DNA: TGTGCCAGCAGTTTTGACCCGCTCGGCTACGAGCAGTACTTC. Translation: CASSFDPLGYEQYF.